The 17 T cell receptor beta chains given below trace back to one sample, sequenced in a study of T cell responses to AZD1222 COVID-19 vaccine. Here immunoSEQ multiplex PCR was the method, and the copy in TCRdb shows in-frame clones only, minus some. This table holds tens of thousands of clones, around 93% found once. The material was peripheral blood, obtained 28 days after the second AZD1222 dose. The source of these receptors is an adult who received the AZD1222 COVID-19 vaccine.

CDR3 region: CSVRSTHEQYF. In DNA form, the CDR3 reads TGCAGCGTTCGGTCGACCCACGAGCAGTACTTC. The chain couples TRBV29-1 to TRBJ2-7; D gene unclear. CDR3 length equals 11 residues. From germline, CDR1 is SQVTM and CDR2 ANQGSEA. With 5 bases removed from V and 5 bases from J, the gap between germline ends came to 10 bases.

The chain carries TRBV19 and TRBJ2-1; D may be TRBD1 (5 bases). The CDR3 is 15 amino acids. Germline CDR1 reads LNHDA; CDR2 reads SQIVND (reference sequence). With 3 bases removed from V and 4 bases from J, the gap between germline ends came to 13 bases. As DNA, the CDR3 is TGTGCCAGTAGTATTCGGCAGGGTGCGTACAATGAGCAGTTCTTC. It translates to CASSIRQGAYNEQFF.

V and J are TRBV3-1 (or the pseudogene TRBV3-2) and TRBJ2-5; D is ambiguous. The CDR3 covers 12 residues. Trimming removed 4 bases at V and 5 bases at J, with 8 bases between. The V gene's germline CDR1 is LGHDT and CDR2 YNNKEL (reference sequence). The CDR3 is CASSPSRETQYF. The DNA of the CDR3 is TGTGCCAGCAGCCCCTCTCGGGAGACCCAGTACTTC.

V is TRBV9 and J is TRBJ1-1, with D perhaps TRBD1 (5 bases). The V gene lost 0 bases and the J gene lost 6 bases, with 12 bases spanning the gap. CDR1 SGDLS and CDR2 YYNGEE come from the germline V gene. The CDR3 spans 14 residues. The CDR3 DNA reads TGTGCCAGCAGCGTAGTGGGGGTATCCCCTGAAGCTTTCTTT. Residues: CASSVVGVSPEAFF.

The gene calls are TRBV18 and TRBJ2-5, with D uncertain. There are 16 residues in the CDR3. V was pared by 4 bases and J by 5 bases, with 20 bases between. CDR1 and CDR2 (germline): KGHSH, LQKENI. CDR3 residues: CASSRPSGVSMETQYF. The CDR3 DNA reads TGTGCCAGCTCACGTCCTAGTGGGGTGTCGATGGAGACCCAGTACTTC. The full variable domain, completed using reference TRBV18 and TRBJ2-5, is NAGVMQNPRHLVRRRGQEARLRCSPMKGHSHVYWYRQLPEEGLKFMVYLQKENIIDESGMPKERFSAEFPKEGPSILRIQQVVRGDSAAYFCASSRPSGVSMETQYFGPGTRLLVL.

The CDR3 region has the DNA TGTGCCAGCAGTTTAGAGGGGGCGAGAGGCTACACCTTC. Residues: CASSLEGARGYTF. The chain joins TRBV12-3 or TRBV12-4 to TRBJ1-2; 7 positions match TRBD1. The CDR3 runs to 13 residues. Trimming took 1 base from V and 8 from J; bases not matched to a gene: 4.

This chain joins TRBV9 and TRBJ1-1; D is ambiguous. V dropped 3 bases and J dropped 0 bases, with 15 bases sitting between them. There are 16 residues in the CDR3. Germline lookup yields CDR1 SGDLS and CDR2 YYNGEE. CDR3 protein: CASSGTLETLNTEAFF. CDR3 coding DNA: TGTGCCAGCAGCGGTACCCTGGAGACCTTGAACACTGAAGCTTTCTTT.

This clone was observed many times. V and J are TRBV7-9 and TRBJ2-7; the match to TRBD2 covers 11 bases. Germline V gives CDR1 SEHNR, CDR2 FQNEAQ (reference sequence). Unmatched junction bases numbered 6, after V lost 5 bases and J lost 6 bases. This CDR3 has 14 residues. Here the CDR3 reads CASSLSGRASEQYF. CDR3 DNA: TGTGCCAGCAGCCTTAGCGGGAGGGCCTCCGAGCAGTACTTC.

This sequence joins TRBV28 and TRBJ2-7; the D call may be TRBD1 or TRBD2 (5 bases each). The V gene's germline CDR1 is MDHEN and CDR2 SYDVKM. The CDR3 has 15 amino acids. Trimming left V 4 bases short and J 3 bases short, with 16 bases between. The chain's CDR3 is CASSSGTPVFYEQYF. As DNA, the CDR3 is TGTGCCAGCAGTTCCGGGACGCCGGTATTCTACGAGCAGTACTTC.

The V call is TRBV7-9, the J call TRBJ1-1; D is ambiguous. The V end was cut by 8 bases, the J end by 0 bases, with 13 bases between. The germline V gene has CDR1 SEHNR and CDR2 FQNEAQ (reference sequence). The CDR3 contains 14 residues. The DNA for the CDR3 is TGTGCCAGCCAACCCGATTCATTGAACACTGAAGCTTTCTTT. Translated: CASQPDSLNTEAFF.

This rearrangement joins TRBV6-5 to TRBJ2-1; D ambiguous. CDR1 is MNHEY and CDR2 is SVGAGI in the germline V gene. This CDR3 region has 13 residues. V was trimmed by 8 bases and J by 3 bases, leaving 11 bases between them. This chain's CDR3 is CASSVQSYNEQFF. For the CDR3, the DNA is TGTGCCAGCTCGGTCCAGAGCTACAATGAGCAGTTCTTC.

The chain joins TRBV7-9 to TRBJ1-4; 8 bases agree with TRBD1. CDR3 size: 16 residues. Looked up from germline, CDR1 is SEHNR and CDR2 is FQNEAQ (reference sequence). V dropped 5 bases and J dropped 8; count of bases not matched to a gene: 13. DNA for the CDR3: TGTGCCAGCAGCCCGGACAGGGCGCGCGAATCAGAAAAACTGTTTTTT. Its protein is CASSPDRARESEKLFF.

The rearrangement joins TRBV5-4 to TRBJ1-1; D is ambiguous. The CDR3 is 15 residues long. Trimming removed 0 bases at V and 1 base at J, with 10 bases between. Germline-derived CDR1 and CDR2 are SGHNT and YYREEE (reference sequence). Here the CDR3 DNA reads TGTGCCAGCAGCTTGGAGCCGGACTGGAACACTGAAGCTTTCTTT. Its translation: CASSLEPDWNTEAFF.

The V gene is TRBV5-1, the J gene TRBJ2-7; D is possibly TRBD1 (6 bases). CDR1 and CDR2 from the germline V gene are SGHRS and YFSETQ. V lost 4 bases to trimming and J lost 2 bases, with 13 bases between them. This CDR3 spans 14 amino acids. CDR3 coding DNA: TGCGCCAGCAGCGGTTCGACAGGCACCTACGAGCAGTACTTC. This translates into CASSGSTGTYEQYF.

This sequence joins TRBV2 and TRBJ1-2; 7 bases are a match to TRBD1. CDR1 SNHLY and CDR2 FYNNEI come from the germline V gene. V was pared by 8 bases and J by 4 bases, with 7 bases of the junction left unmatched. The CDR3 has 13 residues. CDR3 sequence (DNA): TGTGCCAGCTCCATGACAGGGACCTATGGCTACACCTTC. It yields the protein CASSMTGTYGYTF.

This clone was detected once. J is TRBJ2-1 and V is TRBV18; D gene uncertain. This CDR3 spans 13 amino acids. Per the germline V gene, CDR1 is KGHSH and CDR2 is LQKENI. Trimming left V 4 bases short and J 4 bases short, with 8 bases between. The CDR3 protein is CASSRTDYNEQFF. The CDR3 region has the DNA TGTGCCAGCTCACGGACGGATTACAATGAGCAGTTCTTC. Based on the CDR3 plus reference TRBV18 and TRBJ2-1, the full variable domain is NAGVMQNPRHLVRRRGQEARLRCSPMKGHSHVYWYRQLPEEGLKFMVYLQKENIIDESGMPKERFSAEFPKEGPSILRIQQVVRGDSAAYFCASSRTDYNEQFFGPGTRLTVL.

The chain couples TRBV27 to TRBJ2-5; D unresolved. Germline-derived CDR1 and CDR2 are MNHEY and SMNVEV (reference sequence). V shed 3 bases and J shed 4 bases, with 9 bases lying between them. CDR3 size: 13 residues. CDR3 coding DNA: TGTGCCAGCAGTTTGGCGACGGGAGAGACCCAGTACTTC. It specifies CASSLATGETQYF.